These 28 T cell receptor beta chains share one sample of origin, sequenced in a study of blood T cell repertoires in COVID-19 (dated by TCRdb to 2019 to 2021). The library was produced with the immunoSEQ multiplex PCR assay. TCRdb took over this immuneACCESS table, retaining in-frame rearrangements with V and J assigned. Such tables are incomplete; in checked studies, under half of the missing clones stem from an unresolved V gene, and the remainder is unexplained. A total of about 170,000 clones appear in this sample, roughly 84% of them only once. Of the sample, under 7.5% is held by the ten largest clones. Sequenced: peripheral blood. The receptors come from a man older than 75 with COVID-19, enrolled during active disease.

The count of this clone is one. The chain employs TRBV7-2 and TRBJ2-3, with TRBD2 as a possible D gene (7 bases). Germline loops: CDR1 SGHTA, CDR2 FQGNSA. The CDR3 runs to 15 residues. Between the trimmed V and J ends, which lost 4 bases and 3 bases, there was a span of 14 bases. The CDR3 nucleotides read TGTGCCAGCAGCTCCCAGGGGCGGGGGACAGATACGCAGTATTTT. Amino acids: CASSSQGRGTDTQYF.

This clone has just one count. V is TRBV2 and J is TRBJ1-4; D is ambiguous. V lost 0 bases, J lost 5 bases, and 7 bases lay in between. The CDR3 is 14 residues long. Germline V gene data show CDR1 as SNHLY and CDR2 as FYNNEI. DNA for the CDR3: TGTGCCAGCAGTGAAGCAACTACGAATGAAAAACTGTTTTTT. This translates into CASSEATTNEKLFF.

The V gene is TRBV4-3, the J gene TRBJ2-5; D unclear. Germline CDR1 is LGHNA and CDR2 is YSLEER. The CDR3 is 14 residues long. V gave up 0 bases and J gave up 5 bases, with 10 bases separating them. The CDR3 loop is CASSQDILVETQYF. CDR3 bases: TGCGCCAGCAGCCAAGATATACTGGTGGAGACCCAGTACTTC.

The sample holds a few counts of this clone. V and J are TRBV3-1 (or the pseudogene TRBV3-2) and TRBJ2-5, with 8 positions matching TRBD1. The germline V gene encodes CDR1 LGHDT and CDR2 YNNKEL (reference sequence). The CDR3 runs to 16 residues. Losses at the gene ends were 4 bases for V and 7 bases for J; bases not matched to a gene: 14. CDR3 region: CASSPSQGGYVGTQYF. DNA for the CDR3: TGTGCCAGCAGCCCGTCACAGGGGGGATATGTAGGGACCCAGTACTTC.

This sequence joins TRBV5-5 and TRBJ1-1; 9 nucleotides agree with TRBD1. V gave up 4 bases and J gave up 11 bases; unmatched junction bases: 3. CDR3 length: 11 residues. Looked up from germline, CDR1 is SGHKS and CDR2 is YYEKEE (reference sequence). The CDR3 bases are TGTGCCAGCAGCCTGGACAGGGGCGCTTTCTTT. Translating gives CASSLDRGAFF.

This chain connects TRBV6-5 to TRBJ1-1; TRBD1 matches at 7 bases. This CDR3 comprises 15 residues. V dropped 6 bases and J dropped 2; count of bases not matched to a gene: 9. Germline V gene lookup returns CDR1 MNHEY and CDR2 SVGAGI. CDR3 in amino acids: CASRTWDSLNTEAFF. The DNA of the CDR3 is TGTGCCAGCAGAACTTGGGACAGCCTAAACACTGAAGCTTTCTTT.

The chain links TRBV6-6 to TRBJ2-3, with 9 bases that match TRBD2. The CDR3 has 12 amino acids. Germline V lookup: CDR1 MNHNY, CDR2 SVGAGI (reference sequence). CDR3 loop: CAAGGHGDTQYF. CDR3 DNA: TGTGCAGCGGGGGGCCATGGAGATACGCAGTATTTT.

The chain uses TRBV27 and TRBJ1-5; maybe TRBD1 (5 bases). V was shortened by 2 bases and J by 2 bases, with 10 bases between the two germline ends. The CDR3 has 15 residues. Germline lookup yields CDR1 MNHEY and CDR2 SMNVEV (reference sequence). The CDR3 loop reads CASSLGAGGNQPQHF. The CDR3 region has the DNA TGTGCCAGCAGTTTAGGGGCGGGGGGCAATCAGCCCCAGCATTTT.

V and J are TRBV5-8 and TRBJ1-1; 8 bases fit TRBD1. The CDR3 length is 16 residues. The germline CDR1 and CDR2 sequences are SGHTS and YDEGEE. Trimming removed 0 bases from V and 0 bases from J; junction bases left unmatched: 4. CDR3 loop: CASSLVQGVMNTEAFF. The CDR3 nucleotides read TGTGCCAGCAGCTTGGTACAGGGGGTAATGAACACTGAAGCTTTCTTT.

The chain joins TRBV3-1 (or the pseudogene TRBV3-2) to TRBJ1-4; 7 nucleotides agree with TRBD1. The J segment lost 3 bases and the V segment lost 8 bases, leaving 9 bases of the junction unmatched. The germline V gene has CDR1 LGHDT and CDR2 YNNKEL (reference sequence). CDR3 size: 15 residues. The CDR3 DNA follows: TGTGCCAGCGGACCCTGGACAGGCTCTAATGAAAAACTGTTTTTT. It translates to CASGPWTGSNEKLFF.

The gene calls are TRBV18 and TRBJ2-7, with D unclear. Trimming pared 0 bases from V and 0 bases from J, leaving 9 bases between. Per the germline V gene, CDR1 is KGHSH and CDR2 is LQKENI. The CDR3 has 15 residues. This CDR3 is CASSPPSSSSYEQYF. The CDR3 DNA reads TGTGCCAGCTCACCACCTAGCAGCAGCTCCTACGAGCAGTACTTC.

The chain combines TRBV3-1 (or the pseudogene TRBV3-2) with TRBJ2-7; 7 bases agree with TRBD1. CDR1 LGHDT and CDR2 YNNKEL come from the germline V gene (reference sequence). The ends lost 9 bases at V and 2 bases at J; junction bases unmatched: 7. CDR3 length: 13 residues. This CDR3 reads CARKDRPPYEQYF. Written as DNA, the CDR3 is TGTGCCAGGAAGGACAGGCCCCCCTACGAGCAGTACTTC.

The V gene is TRBV5-1, the J gene TRBJ1-4; 8 bases match TRBD1. With V trimmed by 0 bases and J by 8 bases, 9 bases remained unmatched. The CDR3 totals 16 residues. Germline lookup yields CDR1 SGHRS and CDR2 YFSETQ. The CDR3 coding sequence is TGCGCCAGCAGCTTGGCCCCGGACAGGGCGCCGGAAAAACTGTTTTTT. Amino acid sequence: CASSLAPDRAPEKLFF. Combining the CDR3 with reference TRBV5-1 and TRBJ1-4 gives the whole variable domain KAGVTQTPRYLIKTRGQQVTLSCSPISGHRSVSWYQQTPGQGLQFLFEYFSETQRNKGNFPGRFSGRQFSNSRSEMNVSTLELGDSALYLCASSLAPDRAPEKLFFGSGTQLSVL.

The V gene is TRBV9, the J gene TRBJ2-1; 7 nucleotides align to TRBD1. Germline CDR1 is SGDLS and CDR2 is YYNGEE. This CDR3 is 15 amino acids long. V was clipped by 0 bases and J by 3 bases; unmatched bases: 3. The CDR3 loop is CASSVATGNYNEQFF. Here the CDR3 DNA reads TGTGCCAGCAGCGTAGCGACAGGGAACTACAATGAGCAGTTCTTC.

The V gene is TRBV7-9, the J gene TRBJ1-1; D is perhaps TRBD1 (5 bases). CDR3 length equals 16 residues. Germline V gene data show CDR1 as SEHNR and CDR2 as FQNEAQ (reference sequence). The V gene lost 6 bases and the J gene lost 5 bases, with 22 bases spanning the gap. The CDR3 DNA is TGTGCCAGCAGTTTTTCGCAGGGTGAAGTTAAAACTGAAGCTTTCTTT. This sequence encodes CASSFSQGEVKTEAFF.

This CDR3 reads CASSQLGTSGGPYNEQFF. The CDR3 DNA is TGTGCCAGCAGCCAGCTGGGGACTAGCGGGGGGCCCTACAATGAGCAGTTCTTC. The J gene is TRBJ2-1, the V gene TRBV7-2, with TRBD2 matching 15 bases. Germline V gives CDR1 SGHTA, CDR2 FQGNSA. The V gene end was trimmed by 5 bases and the J gene end by 2 bases; junction bases not matched to a gene: 7. This CDR3 contains 18 residues.

The chain links TRBV28 to TRBJ1-2; D is uncertain. The V end lost 4 bases, the J end lost 3 bases, and 12 bases lay between the germline ends. The CDR3 covers 14 residues. Germline values: CDR1 MDHEN, CDR2 SYDVKM. CDR3 residues: CASSSAGPHYGYTF. CDR3 in DNA: TGTGCCAGCAGTTCCGCAGGCCCACACTATGGCTACACCTTC.

This chain uses TRBV11-1 with TRBJ1-2, with TRBD1 identical over 8 bases. Losses at the gene ends were 3 bases for V and 7 bases for J; bases not matched to a gene: 1. CDR3 size: 12 residues. Germline V gene lookup returns CDR1 SGHAT and CDR2 FQDESV (reference sequence). In DNA form, the CDR3 reads TGTGCCAGCAGCTTGGACAGGGTTGGCTACACCTTC. Translation gives CASSLDRVGYTF.

The chain links TRBV7-3 to TRBJ2-7; perhaps TRBD1 as D (5 bases). This CDR3 has 13 amino acids. CDR1 SGHTA and CDR2 FQGTGA come from the germline V gene. V was shortened by 2 bases and J by 7 bases, with 12 bases between the two germline ends. The CDR3 loop reads CASSLLASGEQYF. The DNA for the CDR3 is TGTGCCAGCAGCTTACTTGCCTCAGGGGAGCAGTACTTC.

This clone appeared a few times. The chain combines TRBV3-1 (or the pseudogene TRBV3-2) with TRBJ1-1; TRBD1 agrees at 9 bases. The germline V gene encodes CDR1 LGHDT and CDR2 YNNKEL (reference sequence). V lost 1 base, J lost 9 bases, and 6 bases stayed unmatched. The CDR3 has 14 residues. CDR3 sequence reads: CASSQVDRGSQAFF. DNA of the CDR3: TGTGCCAGCAGCCAAGTGGACAGGGGTAGTCAAGCTTTCTTT.

The CDR3 DNA follows: TGTGCCAGCAGCTTGGCCAAGGTGCAGGGTGGATATGGCTACACCTTC. Translated: CASSLAKVQGGYGYTF. The gene calls are TRBV5-4 and TRBJ1-2; tentatively, D is TRBD1 (5 bases). Deletions cut 0 bases from V and 5 bases from J, with 17 bases between. CDR1 is SGHNT and CDR2 is YYREEE in the germline V gene (reference sequence). The CDR3 runs to 16 residues.

V usage is TRBV2 and J usage is TRBJ1-4; D uncertain. CDR3 length: 14 residues. Per germline, CDR1 SNHLY and CDR2 FYNNEI. The V end lost 7 bases, the J end lost 0 bases, and 9 bases lay between the germline ends. The CDR3 bases are TGTGCCAGCACCCCGAGAACAACTAATGAAAAACTGTTTTTT. It encodes CASTPRTTNEKLFF.

This clone was detected a few times. This chain connects TRBV7-8 to TRBJ1-6; 10 bases fit TRBD1. J lost 4 bases, V lost 3 bases, and 3 bases had no gene match. The CDR3 has 16 residues. From germline, CDR1 is SGHVS and CDR2 FQNEAQ. The DNA of the CDR3 is TGTGCCAGCAGCTTCCGGGGACAGGGGTATAATTCACCCCTCCACTTT. It translates to CASSFRGQGYNSPLHF.

The chain's CDR3 is CASSPKGLQGDYGYTF. DNA of the CDR3: TGTGCCAGCAGCCCTAAAGGATTGCAGGGTGACTATGGCTACACCTTC. The rearrangement links TRBV7-3 to TRBJ1-2, with a possible D match to TRBD1 (5 bases). CDR1 is SGHTA, CDR2 FQGTGA, per germline. The CDR3 spans 16 residues. Trimming removed 5 bases from V and 3 bases from J, with 19 bases in between.

This clone appeared a few times. This chain connects TRBV9 to TRBJ2-3; 7 bases line up with TRBD1. The CDR3 is 12 residues long. CDR1 and CDR2 (germline): SGDLS, YYNGEE. With V trimmed by 4 bases and J by 7 bases, 3 bases remained unmatched. CDR3 coding DNA: TGTGCCAGCAGCCCGACAGGGTATACGCAGTATTTT. Translation gives CASSPTGYTQYF.

The V call is TRBV25-1, the J call TRBJ2-3; 7 bases map to TRBD2. The germline V gene encodes CDR1 MGHDK and CDR2 SYGVNS. The V gene end was trimmed by 3 bases and the J gene end by 0 bases; junction bases not matched to a gene: 3. The CDR3 covers 15 residues. CDR3 nucleotides: TGTGCCAGCAGTGAGGCTAGCGGTAGCACAGATACGCAGTATTTT. It yields the protein CASSEASGSTDTQYF.

The chain recombines TRBV3-1 (or the pseudogene TRBV3-2) with TRBJ2-3, with 13 bases identical to TRBD2. This CDR3 is built from 15 residues. CDR1 LGHDT and CDR2 YNNKEL come from the germline V gene (reference sequence). Trimming removed 0 bases from V and 12 bases from J; junction bases left unmatched: 6. For the CDR3, the DNA is TGTGCCAGCAGCCAAGAGGGGACTAGCGGGGCCCGTCAGTATTTT. Protein: CASSQEGTSGARQYF.

This clone has a single count. V and J are TRBV18 and TRBJ2-3, with D perhaps TRBD2 (5 bases). CDR1 KGHSH and CDR2 LQKENI come from the germline V gene. Trimming shortened V by 3 bases and J by 5 bases, and 15 bases separated the two germline ends. The CDR3 is 15 residues long. The CDR3 DNA sequence: TGTGCCAGCTCACCTAATACGGCAGGAGGAGATACGCAGTATTTT. Its protein is CASSPNTAGGDTQYF.